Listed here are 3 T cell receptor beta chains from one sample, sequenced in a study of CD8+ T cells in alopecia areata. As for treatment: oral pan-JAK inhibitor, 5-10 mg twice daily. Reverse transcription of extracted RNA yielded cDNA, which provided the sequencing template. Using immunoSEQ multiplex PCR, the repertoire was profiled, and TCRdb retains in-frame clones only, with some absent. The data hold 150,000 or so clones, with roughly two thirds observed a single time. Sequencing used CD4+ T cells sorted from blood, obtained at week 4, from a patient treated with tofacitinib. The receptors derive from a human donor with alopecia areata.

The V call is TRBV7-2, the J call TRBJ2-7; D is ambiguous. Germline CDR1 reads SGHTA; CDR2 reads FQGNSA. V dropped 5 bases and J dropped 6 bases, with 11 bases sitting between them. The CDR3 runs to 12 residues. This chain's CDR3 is CASSPHRFEQYF. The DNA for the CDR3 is TGTGCCAGCAGCCCTCACCGTTTCGAGCAGTACTTC.

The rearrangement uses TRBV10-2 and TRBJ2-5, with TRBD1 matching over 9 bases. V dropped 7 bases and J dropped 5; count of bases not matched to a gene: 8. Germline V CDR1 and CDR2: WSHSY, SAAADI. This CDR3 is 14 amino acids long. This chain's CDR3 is CASNHRGPGETQYF. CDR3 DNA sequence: TGCGCCAGCAACCACAGGGGGCCGGGGGAGACCCAGTACTTC.

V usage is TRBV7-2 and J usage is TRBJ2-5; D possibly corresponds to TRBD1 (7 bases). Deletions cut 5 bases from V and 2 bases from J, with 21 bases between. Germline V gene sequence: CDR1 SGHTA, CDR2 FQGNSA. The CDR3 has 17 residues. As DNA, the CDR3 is TGTGCCAGCAGCCAACCGACAGGGAGGCGGCCTCAAGAGACCCAGTACTTC. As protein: CASSQPTGRRPQETQYF.